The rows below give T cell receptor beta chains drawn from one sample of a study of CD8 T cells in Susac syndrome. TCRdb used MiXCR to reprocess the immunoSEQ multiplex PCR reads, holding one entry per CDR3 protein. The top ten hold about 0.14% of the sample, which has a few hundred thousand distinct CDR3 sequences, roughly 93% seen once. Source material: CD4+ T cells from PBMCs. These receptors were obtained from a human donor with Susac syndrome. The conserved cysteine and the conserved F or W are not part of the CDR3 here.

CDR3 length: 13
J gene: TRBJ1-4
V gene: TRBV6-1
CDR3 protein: ASLDRLGGDEKLF

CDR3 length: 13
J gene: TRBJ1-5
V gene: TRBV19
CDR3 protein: ASSSREDGNQPQH

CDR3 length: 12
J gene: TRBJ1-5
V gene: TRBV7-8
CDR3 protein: ASSLSQGNQPQH

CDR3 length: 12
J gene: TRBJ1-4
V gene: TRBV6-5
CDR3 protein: ASKVVATNEKLF

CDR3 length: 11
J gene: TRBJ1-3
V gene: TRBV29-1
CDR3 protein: SVDWGAGNTIY

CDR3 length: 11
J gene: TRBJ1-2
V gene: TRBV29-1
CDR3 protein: SATGTGFYGYT

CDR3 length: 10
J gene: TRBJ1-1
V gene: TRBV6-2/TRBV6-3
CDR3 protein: ASTTRGTEAF

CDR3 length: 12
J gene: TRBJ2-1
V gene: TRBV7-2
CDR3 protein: ASSLRFAVHEQF

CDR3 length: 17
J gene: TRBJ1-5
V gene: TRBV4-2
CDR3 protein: ASSHRLGGVGVDDQPQH

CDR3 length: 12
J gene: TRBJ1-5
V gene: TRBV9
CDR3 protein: ASSQGDFNQPQH

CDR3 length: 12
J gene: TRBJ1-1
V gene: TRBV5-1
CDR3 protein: ASSATTGNTEAF

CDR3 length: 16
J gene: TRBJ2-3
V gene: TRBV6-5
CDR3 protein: ASSFGTSGGPSTDTQY

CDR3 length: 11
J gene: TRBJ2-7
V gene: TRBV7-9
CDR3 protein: ASSLGGGDEQY

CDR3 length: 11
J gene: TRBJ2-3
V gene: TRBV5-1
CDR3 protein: ASSLAKTDTQY

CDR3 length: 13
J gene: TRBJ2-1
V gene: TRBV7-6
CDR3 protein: ASSLGPLGGNEQF

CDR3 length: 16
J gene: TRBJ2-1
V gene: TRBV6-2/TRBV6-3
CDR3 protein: ASSRLAGGESSYNEQF

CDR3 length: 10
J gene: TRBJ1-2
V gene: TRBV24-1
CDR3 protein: ATRGAGWGYT

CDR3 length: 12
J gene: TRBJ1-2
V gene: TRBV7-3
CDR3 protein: ASSPDRGQGGYT

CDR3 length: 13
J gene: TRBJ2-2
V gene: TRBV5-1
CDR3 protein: ASSLEGQVTGELF

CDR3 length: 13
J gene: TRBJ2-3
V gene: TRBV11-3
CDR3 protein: ASSLGGLAGHTQY

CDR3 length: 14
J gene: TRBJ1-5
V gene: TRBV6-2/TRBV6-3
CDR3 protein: ASSYGLQGYHQPQH

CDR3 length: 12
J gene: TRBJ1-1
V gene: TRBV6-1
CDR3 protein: ASRGGFVTTEAF

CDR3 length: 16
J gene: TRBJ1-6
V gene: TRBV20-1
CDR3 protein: SARGLSAGALNNSPLH